This T cell receptor (beta chain) was profiled in a study of T cell responses to AZD1222 COVID-19 vaccine. Assay: immunoSEQ multiplex PCR; the TCRdb copy retains only in-frame clones and omits some. The repertoire consists of 200,000 or so clones, with approximately 90% occurring once and the leading ten covering 5% to 7%. Only one count was recorded for this clone. Germline-derived CDR1 and CDR2 are SGHNT and YENEEA. V was pared by 5 bases and J by 2 bases, with 5 bases of the junction left unmatched. The CDR3 is 17 amino acids. The sequencing here drew on peripheral blood, taken on day 0 of AZD1222 vaccination. The gene calls are TRBV11-3 and TRBJ2-5; 16 nucleotides agree with TRBD2. The TCR originated in an adult in good health. In nucleotides, the CDR3 is TGTGCCAGCAGCCCGGGACTAGCGGGGGGGCTGCAAGAGACCCAGTACTTC. As protein: CASSPGLAGGLQETQYF.